The source of this T cell receptor (beta chain) is a study of T cells expressing NK-cell markers. Overall study: Repertoires of TCR beta were obtained from T cells sorted as CD3+CD56+NKG2C+, CD3+CD56+NKG2C- and CD3+CD56-NKG2C+.

A word on this clonotype: The antigen is unknown.

5'RACE template switching built TCR beta cDNA with unique molecular identifiers. TCRdb reprocessed the 5' RACE reads and reports one entry per CDR3 protein, with no DNA. The repertoire table contains about 380,000 distinct CDR3 sequences. Germline CDR1 and CDR2: ENHRY and SYGVKD. CDR3 size: 14 residues. Findings and caveats of the study: Dominant NKG2C+ clonotypes accounted for about 1.0-8% of CD8+ T cells in a handful of donors.

The chain couples TRBV10-3 to TRBJ2-3; TCRdb reports TRBD2, a call that lacks DNA to check it against. Sequencing was done on a sample of blood T cells: a sorted CD56 or NKG2C T cell subset, CD4+ or CD8+ T cells, or bulk PBMC T cells (not recorded which). The clonotype comes from a man aged 18 to 70 in good health. This CDR3 is CAIRGSGGSDTQYF.